These 22 T cell receptor beta chains share one sample of origin, sequenced in a study of T cells in localized non-small cell lung cancer. Sequencing was performed with immunoSEQ multiplex PCR; in TCRdb, only in-frame clones are kept and a portion is missing. The sample lists 25,000 or so clones; 70% to 90% were seen once. Sequences were derived from PBMCs, sampled before any cancer treatment. The receptors were gathered from a man between 40 and 70 years old with stage II lung adenocarcinoma.

The genes are TRBV2 and TRBJ2-5; 11 bases fit TRBD2. CDR1 is SNHLY and CDR2 is FYNNEI in the germline V gene. This CDR3 region has 12 residues. V was clipped by 2 bases and J by 11 bases; unmatched bases: 1. CDR3 in amino acids: CASSELAGGQYF. As DNA, the CDR3 is TGTGCCAGCAGTGAACTAGCGGGGGGTCAGTACTTC.

The chain is built from TRBV6-5 and TRBJ1-1; maybe TRBD1 (6 bases). CDR1 is MNHEY and CDR2 is SVGAGI in the germline V gene. The CDR3 spans 14 residues. V lost 2 bases to trimming and J lost 6 bases, with 13 bases between them. In DNA, the CDR3 is TGTGCCAGCAGTTACGTGACAGGAGCCGCTGAAGCTTTCTTT. It yields the protein CASSYVTGAAEAFF.

The genes are TRBV10-3 and TRBJ1-1; no definite D call. The CDR3 consists of 13 residues. The germline gives CDR1 ENHRY, CDR2 SYGVKD. V was trimmed by 5 bases and J by 0 bases, leaving 7 bases between them. The CDR3 DNA reads as TGTGCCATCAGTCCAGACATGAACACTGAAGCTTTCTTT. This encodes CAISPDMNTEAFF.

The chain recombines TRBV28 with TRBJ2-5; 8 bases fit TRBD1. The CDR3 spans 16 residues. V shed 5 bases and J 2 bases; nucleotides not matched to a gene: 10. Germline CDR1 and CDR2: MDHEN and SYDVKM. The CDR3 here is CASSIPGTGGQETQYF. The CDR3 DNA reads as TGTGCCAGCAGTATCCCCGGGACAGGAGGTCAAGAGACCCAGTACTTC.

The gene calls are TRBV4-1 and TRBJ2-7; the match to TRBD1 covers 8 bases. CDR1 MGHRA and CDR2 YSYEKL come from the germline V gene. Trimming removed 0 bases from V and 2 bases from J; junction bases left unmatched: 9. The CDR3 is made up of 17 amino acids. The CDR3 DNA follows: TGCGCCAGCAGCCAAGATCAATCGAGACAGGGGCCCTACGAGCAGTACTTC. This gives the protein CASSQDQSRQGPYEQYF.

This chain uses TRBV5-1 with TRBJ1-3, with TRBD1 matching over 7 bases. In germline, CDR1 is SGHRS, CDR2 YFSETQ. V shed 0 bases and J 8 bases; nucleotides not matched to a gene: 8. CDR3 length: 15 amino acids. CDR3 residues: CASSLEGAPSDTIYF. In DNA, the CDR3 is TGCGCCAGCAGCTTGGAGGGGGCCCCTTCGGACACCATATATTTT.

V gene TRBV6-1 combines with J gene TRBJ1-3; a weak D match, TRBD1 (6 bases). Germline CDR1 reads MNHNS; CDR2 reads SASEGT. V lost 5 bases, J lost 4 bases, and 12 bases lay in between. The length of the CDR3 is 14 residues. The CDR3 region is CASSLGGGGNTIYF. The CDR3 coding sequence is TGTGCCAGCAGTTTAGGGGGAGGAGGAAACACCATATATTTT.

The J gene is TRBJ1-2, the V gene TRBV6-6, with 10 bases lining up with TRBD1. Per germline, CDR1 MNHNY and CDR2 SVGAGI (reference sequence). The CDR3 extends over 15 amino acids. The trim removed 5 bases at V and 4 bases at J, leaving 7 bases unmatched. The CDR3 spells CASSRTGGEVYGYTF. DNA for the CDR3: TGTGCCAGCAGTAGGACAGGGGGAGAGGTCTATGGCTACACCTTC.

DNA for the CDR3: TGCGCCAGCAGCGGGACCTACTACGAGCAGTACTTC. It yields the protein CASSGTYYEQYF. The chain links TRBV4-1 to TRBJ2-7; possibly TRBD1 or TRBD2 for D (5 bases each). V dropped 5 bases and J dropped 3 bases, with 8 bases sitting between them. Germline lookup yields CDR1 MGHRA and CDR2 YSYEKL. This CDR3 region has 12 residues.

The chain recombines TRBV28 with TRBJ2-5; TRBD1 agrees at 8 bases. V shed 7 bases and J 3 bases; nucleotides not matched to a gene: 4. This CDR3 region has 13 residues. CDR1 is MDHEN, CDR2 SYDVKM, per germline. CDR3 residues: CASNTGGKETQYF. CDR3 DNA sequence: TGTGCCAGCAACACAGGGGGAAAAGAGACCCAGTACTTC.

The chain recombines TRBV11-2 with TRBJ1-3; a possible D gene is TRBD1 (6 bases). CDR3 length: 17 amino acids. The V and J ends lost 5 bases and 0 bases respectively, with 17 bases between them. Germline V CDR1 and CDR2: SGHAT, FQNNGV. The CDR3 loop is CASSPTDSRNSGNTIYF. CDR3 nucleotide sequence: TGTGCCAGCAGCCCCACGGACAGTCGGAACTCTGGAAACACCATATATTTT.

The chain recombines TRBV7-9 with TRBJ1-6; 9 nucleotides match TRBD1. Unmatched junction bases numbered 1, after V lost 2 bases and J lost 5 bases. This CDR3 region has 15 residues. CDR1 and CDR2 from the germline V gene are SEHNR and FQNEAQ (reference sequence). The CDR3 loop reads CASSLRTGDNSPLHF. CDR3 sequence (DNA): TGTGCCAGCAGCTTAAGGACAGGGGATAATTCACCCCTCCACTTT. Combining the CDR3 with reference TRBV7-9 and TRBJ1-6 gives the whole variable domain DTGVSQNPRHKITKRGQNVTFRCDPISEHNRLYWYRQTLGQGPEFLTYFQNEAQLEKSRLLSDRFSAERPKGSFSTLEIQRTEQGDSAMYLCASSLRTGDNSPLHFGNGTRLTVT.

This clone was picked up a small number of times. The chain has TRBV9 and TRBJ1-4; D unresolved. The CDR3 length is 15 residues. Germline CDR1 reads SGDLS; CDR2 reads YYNGEE. Trimming removed 0 bases from V and 4 bases from J, with 10 bases in between. The CDR3 DNA reads as TGTGCCAGCAGCGTAGGATGGGGTAGTAATGAAAAACTGTTTTTT. Protein: CASSVGWGSNEKLFF.

This clone appeared once. The chain employs TRBV11-3 and TRBJ1-1; 8 bases line up with TRBD1. V lost 1 base, J lost 4 bases, and 2 bases stayed unmatched. Germline V gene sequence: CDR1 SGHNT, CDR2 YENEEA. This CDR3 contains 14 residues. CDR3 amino acids: CASSLGTGRTEAFF. The CDR3 region has the DNA TGTGCCAGCAGCTTAGGGACAGGGCGCACTGAAGCTTTCTTT.

This chain joins TRBV6-5 and TRBJ1-2, with D hard to call. V was clipped by 0 bases and J by 4 bases, with 12 bases between them. The germline V gene has CDR1 MNHEY and CDR2 SVGAGI. The CDR3 has 15 residues. CDR3 in amino acids: CASSYSHAEGYGYTF. CDR3 nucleotides: TGTGCCAGCAGTTACTCCCATGCGGAGGGCTATGGCTACACCTTC.

This rearrangement joins TRBV30 to TRBJ1-2, with D perhaps TRBD1 (5 bases). Trimming removed 4 bases at V and 0 bases at J, with 18 bases between. This CDR3 spans 16 amino acids. Germline V gene data show CDR1 as GTSNPN and CDR2 as SVGIG (reference sequence). CDR3 amino acids: CAWTAGDSVSNYGYTF. DNA for the CDR3: TGTGCCTGGACCGCGGGAGACAGTGTTTCTAACTATGGCTACACCTTC.

CDR3: CACTTRSSGNTIYF. The CDR3 DNA reads TGTGCCTGTACGACGCGTAGCTCTGGAAACACCATATATTTT. The chain is built from TRBV30 and TRBJ1-3, with unresolved D. V lost 6 bases to trimming and J lost 0 bases, with 12 bases between them. The CDR3 loop spans 14 amino acids. CDR1 and CDR2 from the germline V gene are GTSNPN and SVGIG (reference sequence).

The J gene is TRBJ1-1, the V gene TRBV7-2; TRBD1 agrees at 10 bases. Germline CDR1 reads SGHTA; CDR2 reads FQGNSA. CDR3 size: 15 residues. V shed 5 bases and J 5 bases; nucleotides not matched to a gene: 8. The CDR3 coding sequence is TGTGCCAGCAGCGAGTCGGGACAGGGGAGGACTGAAGCTTTCTTT. Protein: CASSESGQGRTEAFF.

This clone ranks as medium-sized. The chain joins TRBV7-6 to TRBJ2-1; 13 bases match TRBD2. CDR1 and CDR2 (germline): SGHVS, FNYEAQ. V shed 3 bases and J 2 bases; nucleotides not matched to a gene: 4. CDR3 length: 17 residues. DNA of the CDR3: TGTGCCAGCAGCTTGACTAGCGGGAGGAACACCTACAATGAGCAGTTCTTC. Translation gives CASSLTSGRNTYNEQFF.

The chain couples TRBV5-4 to TRBJ1-1; the D gene is possibly TRBD1 (5 bases). Trimming shortened V by 2 bases and J by 8 bases, and 16 bases separated the two germline ends. Germline assignment: CDR1 SGHNT and CDR2 YYREEE (reference sequence). There are 14 residues in the CDR3. The CDR3 is CASSFLWGTGEAFF. The DNA of the CDR3 is TGTGCCAGCAGCTTCCTTTGGGGGACGGGAGAAGCTTTCTTT. The whole variable domain, remainder taken from reference TRBV5-4 and TRBJ1-1, is ETGVTQSPTHLIKTRGQQVTLRCSSQSGHNTVSWYQQALGQGPQFIFQYYREEENGRGNFPPRFSGLQFPNYSSELNVNALELDDSALYLCASSFLWGTGEAFFGQGTRLTVV.

V is TRBV9 and J is TRBJ2-1; TRBD1 might be the D (6 bases). Germline CDR1 and CDR2: SGDLS and YYNGEE. This CDR3 is 15 amino acids long. Trimming took off 0 bases at V and 4 bases at J, with 11 bases between the two ends. The CDR3 is CASSVEDRTYNEQFF. The CDR3, as DNA: TGTGCCAGCAGCGTAGAGGACAGAACATACAATGAGCAGTTCTTC.

The genes are TRBV28 and TRBJ2-5; D tentatively fits TRBD1 or TRBD2 (5 bases each). The CDR3 consists of 15 residues. The ends were cut back, 4 bases at V and 5 bases at J, with 17 bases in the middle. Germline loops: CDR1 MDHEN, CDR2 SYDVKM. In DNA form, the CDR3 reads TGTGCCAGCAGTTATCTGCGGATGGGACGGGAGACCCAGTACTTC. This encodes CASSYLRMGRETQYF.